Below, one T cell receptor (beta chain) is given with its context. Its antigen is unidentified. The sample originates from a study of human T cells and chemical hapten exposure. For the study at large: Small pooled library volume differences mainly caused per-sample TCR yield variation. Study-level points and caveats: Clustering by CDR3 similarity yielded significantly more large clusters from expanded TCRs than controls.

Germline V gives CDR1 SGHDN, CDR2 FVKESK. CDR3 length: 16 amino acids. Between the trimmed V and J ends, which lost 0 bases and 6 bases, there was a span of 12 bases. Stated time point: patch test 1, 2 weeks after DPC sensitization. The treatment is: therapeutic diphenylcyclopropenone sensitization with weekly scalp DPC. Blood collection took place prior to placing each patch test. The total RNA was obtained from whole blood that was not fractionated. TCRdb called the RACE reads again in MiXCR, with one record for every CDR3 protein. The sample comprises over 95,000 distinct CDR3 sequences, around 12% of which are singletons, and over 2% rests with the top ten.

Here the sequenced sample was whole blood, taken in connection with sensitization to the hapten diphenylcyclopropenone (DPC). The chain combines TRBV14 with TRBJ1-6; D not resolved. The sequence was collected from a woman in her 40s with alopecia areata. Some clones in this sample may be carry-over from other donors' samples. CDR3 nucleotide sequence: TGTGCCAGCAGCCAAGATGGGCTAAGCCTTAATTCACCCCTCCACTTT. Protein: CASSQDGLSLNSPLHF.